The clone carrying this T cell receptor beta chain was recorded a few times. In the original analysis: How many nucleated cells were present was estimated from reference gene primer amplification. Assay: immunoSEQ multiplex PCR; the TCRdb copy retains only in-frame clones and omits some. The V and J calls and clone size were taken over from that table, and D and trimming were inferred from the DNA. Found here are 190,000 or so clones, about 80% of them singletons; the top ten hold 6.9%. The entry originates in a study of blood T cell repertoires in COVID-19. Study at large: The United States, Italy and Spain provided the acute and convalescent COVID-19 samples. The analysed material was cDNA or gDNA that came from T cells, B-cell-depleted T cells, or PBMCs.

The V end was cut by 2 bases, the J end by 5 bases, with 12 bases between. CDR1 is SGHVS, CDR2 FQNEAQ, per germline. There are 14 residues in the CDR3. The receptor comes from a human donor with acute or convalescent COVID-19. The donor label of this sample is uncertain. The chain is built from TRBV7-8 and TRBJ2-5; possibly TRBD2 for D (5 bases). Input material: peripheral blood. In DNA form, the CDR3 reads TGTGCCAGCAGCTTACGGTACTCGGGGGAGACCCAGTACTTC. The encoded protein is CASSLRYSGETQYF.